This passage covers 5 T cell receptor beta chains from one sample sequenced in a study of control samples from healthy donors and cancer patients. Clones were read by immunoSEQ multiplex PCR, and TCRdb kept only the in-frame ones, dropping some. This sample yields some 190,000 clones, of which 91% are seen a single time; 1.8% belongs to the top ten. The specimen sequenced was blood. All receptors derive from a man aged 25-45 years in good health.

The chain links TRBV7-6 to TRBJ1-2; 8 bases fit TRBD1. From germline, CDR1 is SGHVS and CDR2 FNYEAQ. J lost 4 bases, V lost 5 bases, and 6 bases had no gene match. This CDR3 is built from 14 residues. The CDR3 region has the DNA TGTGCCAGCAGCCCAGGGGGCGCTACCTATGGCTACACCTTC. Its protein is CASSPGGATYGYTF.

CDR3 coding DNA: TGCGCCAGCAGCCAAGTCACTAGCGGGCCGTCCTACAATGAGCAGTTCTTC. Encoded protein: CASSQVTSGPSYNEQFF. The chain has TRBV4-1 and TRBJ2-1; 9 nucleotides align to TRBD2. The trim removed 1 base at V and 1 base at J, leaving 5 bases unmatched. CDR1 is MGHRA, CDR2 YSYEKL, per germline. This CDR3 has 17 residues.

The chain has TRBV30 and TRBJ1-3; D is undetermined. In germline, CDR1 is GTSNPN, CDR2 SVGIG (reference sequence). The CDR3 is 12 residues long. Trimming took 1 base from V and 7 from J, leaving 8 bases between them. CDR3 loop: CAWSGGSNTIYF. CDR3 coding DNA: TGTGCCTGGAGTGGGGGTTCGAACACCATATATTTT.

V usage is TRBV5-5 and J usage is TRBJ2-3; D is unresolved. The germline gives CDR1 SGHKS, CDR2 YYEKEE (reference sequence). CDR3 size: 12 residues. V shed 7 bases and J shed 6 bases, with 12 bases lying between them. The CDR3 DNA is TGTGCCAGCTCGACCGTGGTTGATACGCAGTATTTT. This codes for CASSTVVDTQYF.

This chain uses TRBV6-1 with TRBJ1-2, with D perhaps TRBD1 (6 bases). The CDR3 spans 14 residues. CDR1 MNHNS and CDR2 SASEGT come from the germline V gene. Trimming left V 3 bases short and J 3 bases short, with 11 bases between. The CDR3 DNA follows: TGTGCCAGCAGTGAGACGGCAGGGGACTATGGCTACACCTTC. This sequence encodes CASSETAGDYGYTF.